This TCR beta chain was identified in a study of blood T cell repertoires in COVID-19. For the study at large: COVID-19 samples collected from the United States, Italy and Spain covered acute and convalescent phases. In each case, the material was cDNA or gDNA derived from T cells, B-cell-depleted T cells, or PBMCs.

In the study's own analysis: The authors estimated nucleated cell counts from reference gene primer amplification. TCRdb keeps only in-frame clones here, not all; method: immunoSEQ multiplex PCR. V and J calls and clone size follow that table, whereas D and trimming were derived from the DNA. The sample includes some 200,000 clones, around 80% of them seen just once. In its sample, this clone was seen a few times. Trimming pared 6 bases from V and 2 bases from J, leaving 10 bases between. Germline V gene lookup returns CDR1 SGHTA and CDR2 FQGNSA. The CDR3 consists of 13 residues. The chain links TRBV7-2 to TRBJ1-2, with D possibly being TRBD1 (5 bases). This clonotype was sampled from a woman in her thirties or forties with acute or convalescent COVID-19. Sequencing used peripheral blood. The CDR3 sequence: CASRSPGNYGYTF. The DNA for the CDR3 is TGTGCCAGCAGATCTCCAGGGAACTATGGCTACACCTTC.